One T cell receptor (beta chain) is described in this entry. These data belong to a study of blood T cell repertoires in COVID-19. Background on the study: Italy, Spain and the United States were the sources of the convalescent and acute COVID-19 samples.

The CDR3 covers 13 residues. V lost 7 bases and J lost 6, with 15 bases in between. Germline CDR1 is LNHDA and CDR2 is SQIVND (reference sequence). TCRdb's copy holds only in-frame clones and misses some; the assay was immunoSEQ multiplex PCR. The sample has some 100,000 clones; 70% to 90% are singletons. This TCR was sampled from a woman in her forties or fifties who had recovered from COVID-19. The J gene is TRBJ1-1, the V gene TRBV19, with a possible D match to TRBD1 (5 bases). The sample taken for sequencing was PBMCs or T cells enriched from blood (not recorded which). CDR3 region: CASTLVGGAEAFF. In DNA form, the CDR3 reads TGTGCCAGTACCCTGGTCGGGGGTGCTGAAGCTTTCTTT.